This paragraph reports one TCR beta chain. This clonotype has a count of ten or more. Its antigen has not been determined. Per-base quality was not reported, and no clone a single base away is much larger than it. This entry is derived from a study of T cells in Graves' hyperthyroidism and ophthalmopathy (dated by TCRdb to between 2017 and 2020). Looking at the study overall: Peripheral blood was sampled at the time of initial diagnosis, prior to any treatment. Thyroid tissue and blood T-cell repertoires from more than five Graves' hyperthyroidism patients were also compared in the study. TCR V-J signatures able to tell the groups apart were searched for in a discovery cohort of 100 or so patients, of whom more than 40 had Graves' ophthalmopathy and about 60 had stable Graves' hyperthyroidism. Prospective prediction of ophthalmopathy was tested in an independent validation cohort consisting of 18 hyperthyroidism patients and about 17 patients who later progressed to ophthalmopathy. For training and testing, the 100 or so patients in the discovery cohort were randomly divided in a 7:3 ratio. The paper describes TCR Vbeta CDR3 sequencing of fewer than 150 peripheral blood samples, made up of roughly 40 ophthalmopathy patients, around 73 hyperthyroidism patients and roughly 17 progressor patients. Following sampling, methimazole starting at 30 mg daily was given to hyperthyroidism patients, and high-dose intravenous methylprednisolone was given to ophthalmopathy patients.

Results and caveats for the whole study, not just this receptor: Sample size was not statistically predetermined, and blinding of investigators to group allocation was not performed. Most expanded thyroid clonotypes (frequency above 0.001) were also detected in blood, suggesting blood repertoires may reflect thyroid immune responses. In cross-validation, a model built on a 13 V-J signature told ophthalmopathy apart from stable hyperthyroidism with 85% to 90% sensitivity and around 84% specificity, and in testing the same model reached 80%/75%. During validation, the model predicted progression to ophthalmopathy a median of around 7 months ahead of onset, with around 71% sensitivity and 72% to 80% specificity.

The TCR beta CDR3 regions were amplified from RNA transcripts. For the first round of RT-PCR on the TCR CDR3, the HTBI primer set was used together with the Qiagen OneStep RT-PCR kit. A second multiplex PCR round built the libraries, followed by size selection and purification. Sequencing of the libraries was done on an Illumina HiSeq2000 using paired-end 100 bp reads. Under the source paper's analysis protocol: SOAPnuke was used to process the raw data, removing reads that contained adapters or uncalled bases, had a mean Phred below 15, or lacked an exact match to the constant primer or identifier. COPE v1.2.5 was used to merge high-quality paired reads, and clonotypes were defined as unique nucleotide sequences. MiTCR v1.1 was used to align the clonotypes against IMGT TRBV, TRBD and TRBJ reference segments. Analysis was restricted to V-J combinations with a frequency above 0.0001, which covered roughly 99% of repertoires. A TCS score was defined as the ratio between F50 (clonal expansion) and ExV (chaos), using BLOSUM62-based TCRdist between CDR3 peptides within each V-J. Welch's t-statistics and random forest reduced roughly 530 V-J features to around 14, which were used in a naive Bayes classifier (R e1071). TCRdb passed the public sequencing reads through fastp at Q25 and MiXCR, retaining productive beta sequences. Rows with one shared CDR3 protein collapse into an entry with the most common genes and DNA. The V and J calls come from TCRdb's annotation, not from the publication. This sample is represented by some 370,000 distinct CDR3 sequences; more than 12% of them were singletons. Around 27% of the sample is in the top ten clones.

The CDR3 contains 15 residues, cysteine and phenylalanine counted. Only the CDR3 part of the read is kept: 45 bases, read in frame from the first base. Reading the germline V gene gives CDR1 SGHNT and CDR2 YENEEA. V drops 8 bases and J drops 0 bases, leaving 15 bases in between. Ophthalmopathy patients had moderately to severely active disease, Clinical Activity Score of at least 3, NOSPECS grade of at least 4, and duration under 3 months. The study excluded patients with uncontrolled infections, other autoimmune diseases, pregnancy or lactation. Clinical symptoms, serum thyroxine and TRAb, thyroid ultrasound, and orbital computed tomography formed the basis for the diagnoses. PBMCs were isolated from about 9.1 ml of fresh peripheral blood by Ficoll-Paque density gradient centrifugation. Total RNA was extracted using Trizol reagent, and RNA quality was assessed on an Agilent 2100 Bioanalyzer.

The sequence links TRBV11-3 to TRBJ2-3; a tentative D call is TRBD1 (5 bases match). Material for sequencing was blood. The source of this sequence is a man aged 45-60 years with Graves' ophthalmopathy. Here the CDR3 is given as CASRQGDASTDTQYF. The bases read TGTGCCAGCCGGCAGGGCGACGCTAGCACAGATACGCAGTATTTT.